These 30 T cell receptor beta chains share one sample of origin, sequenced in a study of cytomegalovirus exposure and HLA in healthy donors. Assay used: immunoSEQ multiplex PCR; TCRdb lists only in-frame clones, some missing. The sample has around 150,000 clones, 70% to 85% seen once. Input material: PBMCs. Every receptor here comes from a man aged 25 to 40 in good health and CMV-seropositive.

V and J are TRBV4-3 and TRBJ1-5; TRBD1 agrees at 9 bases. The CDR3 has 14 amino acids. Germline V gene sequence: CDR1 LGHNA, CDR2 YSLEER. The junction had 2 bases not matched to a gene; V was cut back by 4 bases and J by 4 bases. The CDR3 sequence: CASSPGTGNQPQHF. The CDR3 nucleotides read TGCGCCAGCAGCCCGGGGACAGGGAATCAGCCCCAGCATTTT.

This clone was observed a handful of times. This chain uses TRBV7-9 with TRBJ1-1; no reliable D call. This CDR3 spans 11 amino acids. The V gene's germline CDR1 is SEHNR and CDR2 FQNEAQ (reference sequence). CDR3 in amino acids: CGTGEVTEAFF. As DNA, the CDR3 is TGTGGGACCGGGGAGGTCACTGAAGCTTTCTTT. Using reference TRBV7-9 and TRBJ1-1 for the parts outside the CDR3, the full variable domain is DTGVSQNPRHKITKRGQNVTFRCDPISEHNRLYWYRQTLGQGPEFLTYFQNEAQLEKSRLLSDRFSAERPKGSFSTLEIQRTEQGDSAMYLCGTGEVTEAFFGQGTRLTVV.

V and J are TRBV7-6 and TRBJ2-3; D perhaps matches TRBD2 (5 bases). The length of the CDR3 is 14 residues. Germline V gene lookup returns CDR1 SGHVS and CDR2 FNYEAQ. V dropped 4 bases and J dropped 3 bases, with 11 bases sitting between them. CDR3 sequence (DNA): TGTGCCAGCAGCTCCTTAACTAGAACAGATACGCAGTATTTT. Its translation: CASSSLTRTDTQYF.

The sample holds a few counts of this clone. The J gene is TRBJ1-3, the V gene TRBV30, with TRBD1 as a possible D gene (6 bases). The CDR3 extends over 15 amino acids. Germline V lookup: CDR1 GTSNPN, CDR2 SVGIG (reference sequence). V lost 0 bases and J 0 bases, leaving 9 bases between the germline ends. CDR3 in amino acids: CAWSVGGVSGNTIYF. CDR3 DNA sequence: TGTGCCTGGAGTGTAGGGGGAGTCTCTGGAAACACCATATATTTT.

The chain couples TRBV5-1 to TRBJ1-1; TRBD1 matches 7 bases. The V gene's germline CDR1 is SGHRS and CDR2 YFSETQ. The V segment lost 0 bases and the J segment 0 bases; nucleotides outside the gene matches: 5. This CDR3 spans 16 amino acids. The CDR3 protein is CASSLEGGRLNTEAFF. Written as DNA, the CDR3 is TGCGCCAGCAGCTTGGAAGGGGGCCGCTTGAACACTGAAGCTTTCTTT. The full variable domain, rest sourced from reference TRBV5-1 and TRBJ1-1, is KAGVTQTPRYLIKTRGQQVTLSCSPISGHRSVSWYQQTPGQGLQFLFEYFSETQRNKGNFPGRFSGRQFSNSRSEMNVSTLELGDSALYLCASSLEGGRLNTEAFFGQGTRLTVV.

The CDR3 is CASSIAYNEQFF. The CDR3 nucleotides read TGTGCCAGTAGTATAGCATACAATGAGCAGTTCTTC. The V gene is TRBV19, the J gene TRBJ2-1, with D unresolved. Germline CDR1 and CDR2: LNHDA and SQIVND (reference sequence). This CDR3 contains 12 residues. V lost 1 base and J 4 bases, leaving 2 bases between the germline ends.

This chain joins TRBV4-3 and TRBJ2-7; 8 bases line up with TRBD1. This CDR3 region has 15 residues. From germline, CDR1 is LGHNA and CDR2 YSLEER. Losses at the gene ends were 4 bases for V and 3 bases for J; bases not matched to a gene: 8. The CDR3 protein is CASSRGTGVFYEQYF. In nucleotides, the CDR3 is TGCGCCAGCAGCCGAGGGACAGGCGTATTCTACGAGCAGTACTTC.

This clone was seen more than once but under ten times. The rearrangement uses TRBV1 and TRBJ2-2; TRBD2, as called in the table, went unchecked against the DNA. TRBV1 is an annotated pseudogene. This CDR3 region has 15 residues. The DNA for the CDR3 is TGCACCAGCAGCCAAGGCGGGGGTGGCACCGGGGAGCTGTTTTTT. Translating it yields CTSSQGGGGTGELFF.

The chain combines TRBV5-6 with TRBJ2-5; 7 bases are shared with TRBD1. The CDR3 extends over 14 amino acids. With V trimmed by 4 bases and J by 1 base, 4 bases remained unmatched. Germline assignment: CDR1 SGHDT and CDR2 YYEEEE. CDR3 region: CASSGGQLQETQYF. The DNA for the CDR3 is TGTGCCAGCAGCGGGGGACAGCTCCAAGAGACCCAGTACTTC. The full variable domain, rest sourced from reference TRBV5-6 and TRBJ2-5, is DAGVTQSPTHLIKTRGQQVTLRCSPKSGHDTVSWYQQALGQGPQFIFQYYEEEERQRGNFPDRFSGHQFPNYSSELNVNALLLGDSALYLCASSGGQLQETQYFGPGTRLLVL.

The chain recombines TRBV5-4 with TRBJ2-1; 10 positions agree with TRBD2. CDR3 length equals 17 residues. Per the germline V gene, CDR1 is SGHNT and CDR2 is YYREEE (reference sequence). The trim removed 5 bases at V and 6 bases at J, leaving 14 bases unmatched. CDR3 nucleotides: TGTGCCAGCAGAGGGGGGGGCCTAGCGGGAGTTTCCAATGAGCAGTTCTTC. Translation: CASRGGGLAGVSNEQFF.

The chain recombines TRBV6-1 with TRBJ2-7; D is perhaps TRBD2 (6 bases). The V gene lost 4 bases and the J gene lost 3 bases, with 10 bases spanning the gap. This CDR3 has 13 residues. Germline loops: CDR1 MNHNS, CDR2 SASEGT. The CDR3 DNA reads TGTGCCAGCAGTGGCGGACTACTCTACGAGCAGTACTTC. Translated: CASSGGLLYEQYF.

The rearrangement uses TRBV7-9 and TRBJ1-2, with 8 bases lining up with TRBD1. Germline CDR1 is SEHNR and CDR2 is FQNEAQ (reference sequence). V was clipped by 0 bases and J by 8 bases; unmatched bases: 11. There are 16 residues in the CDR3. The CDR3 region has the DNA TGTGCCAGCAGCTTAGCGGTACGCCAGGGGGCGGAAGGCTACACCTTC. Its translation: CASSLAVRQGAEGYTF.

This rearrangement joins TRBV7-8 to TRBJ2-7, with 9 nucleotides matching TRBD1. J lost 2 bases, V lost 7 bases, and 12 bases had no gene match. There are 16 residues in the CDR3. Germline CDR1 reads SGHVS; CDR2 reads FQNEAQ. CDR3 in amino acids: CASTETPGTGPYEQYF. Here the CDR3 DNA reads TGTGCCAGCACCGAAACTCCCGGGACAGGGCCCTACGAGCAGTACTTC.

This chain links TRBV7-2 with TRBJ1-1; a weak D match, TRBD1 (6 bases). Deletions cut 1 base from V and 9 bases from J, with 12 bases between. CDR1 and CDR2 (germline): SGHTA, FQGNSA. This CDR3 comprises 13 residues. CDR3 sequence: CASSLGDKGKAFF. In DNA, the CDR3 is TGTGCCAGCAGCTTAGGGGACAAGGGGAAAGCTTTCTTT.

J is TRBJ2-3 and V is TRBV12-5; D is ambiguous. Trimming removed 5 bases at V and 5 bases at J, with 5 bases between. The V gene's germline CDR1 is LGHNT and CDR2 FRNRAP. The CDR3 contains 11 residues. DNA of the CDR3: TGTGCTAGTGGTGTCATAGATACGCAGTATTTT. It translates to CASGVIDTQYF.

This rearrangement joins TRBV15 to TRBJ2-5; 9 nucleotides align to TRBD1. Germline V gives CDR1 LNHNV, CDR2 YYDKDF (reference sequence). This CDR3 is 17 amino acids long. V trimming: 0 bases; J trimming: 4 bases; junction bases outside the gene matches: 9. CDR3: CATSRETFTGGAETQYF. The DNA for the CDR3 is TGTGCCACCAGCAGAGAGACTTTCACAGGGGGCGCAGAGACCCAGTACTTC.

The rearrangement links TRBV4-1 to TRBJ1-1; 9 bases fit TRBD1. Germline trimming cut 1 base from V and 5 bases from J; bases unmatched to any gene: 5. The CDR3 length is 15 residues. From germline, CDR1 is MGHRA and CDR2 YSYEKL. This CDR3 is CASSQATGGGTEAFF. In DNA form, the CDR3 reads TGCGCCAGCAGCCAAGCGACAGGGGGAGGGACTGAAGCTTTCTTT.

This chain joins TRBV5-1 and TRBJ2-7, with D maybe TRBD1 (6 bases). CDR3 length equals 12 residues. Germline V gives CDR1 SGHRS, CDR2 YFSETQ. With 4 bases removed from V and 3 bases from J, the gap between germline ends came to 8 bases. The CDR3 loop reads CASSKDSYEQYF. DNA for the CDR3: TGCGCCAGCAGCAAGGACAGCTACGAGCAGTACTTC.

The chain has TRBV2 and TRBJ2-5; D perhaps matches TRBD1 (5 bases). Per the germline V gene, CDR1 is SNHLY and CDR2 is FYNNEI. V was pared by 8 bases and J by 4 bases, with 14 bases between. The CDR3 is 13 amino acids. The CDR3 DNA sequence: TGTGCCAGCGAGGCAGGGTCGGGAGAGACCCAGTACTTC. Amino acid sequence: CASEAGSGETQYF.

The genes are TRBV5-1 and TRBJ2-3, with D possibly TRBD2 on 6 matching bases. V was trimmed by 8 bases and J by 4 bases, leaving 11 bases between them. The V gene's germline CDR1 is SGHRS and CDR2 YFSETQ. The CDR3 has 12 residues. CDR3 DNA: TGCGCCAGTCGACTAGTAGCAGATACGCAGTATTTT. Translated: CASRLVADTQYF.

The CDR3 coding sequence is TGTGCCAGCAGTGAATCTGGATCAGGGGGAGCTCAGCCCCAGCATTTT. It yields the protein CASSESGSGGAQPQHF. The chain links TRBV25-1 to TRBJ1-5; 7 nucleotides match TRBD1. CDR3 length: 16 amino acids. Germline V gene sequence: CDR1 MGHDK, CDR2 SYGVNS. With 1 base clipped from V and 6 bases from J, the junction kept 9 bases outside the gene matches.

The chain couples TRBV15 to TRBJ2-7, with D possibly matching TRBD1 (6 bases). The CDR3 covers 12 residues. Trimming shortened V by 5 bases and J by 6 bases, and 11 bases separated the two germline ends. Germline V CDR1 and CDR2: LNHNV, YYDKDF (reference sequence). CDR3 region: CATSLDRFEQYF. CDR3 coding DNA: TGTGCCACCAGCCTCGACAGGTTCGAGCAGTACTTC.

The rearrangement joins TRBV6-6 to TRBJ1-1; TRBD1 matches 7 bases. With 5 bases clipped from V and 4 bases from J, the junction kept 7 bases outside the gene matches. The CDR3 totals 14 residues. Germline V CDR1 and CDR2: MNHNY, SVGAGI (reference sequence). This CDR3 reads CASSDQGGTTEAFF. Here the CDR3 DNA reads TGTGCCAGCAGTGACCAGGGGGGAACCACTGAAGCTTTCTTT.

The gene calls are TRBV7-6 and TRBJ1-1, with D possibly being TRBD1 (5 bases). The germline V gene has CDR1 SGHVS and CDR2 FNYEAQ. The length of the CDR3 is 18 residues. V was trimmed by 3 bases and J by 0 bases, leaving 20 bases between them. CDR3 nucleotide sequence: TGTGCCAGCAGCTTTTTACCTTACGGGGGTAAGGTGAACACTGAAGCTTTCTTT. Protein sequence: CASSFLPYGGKVNTEAFF.

The chain is built from TRBV2 and TRBJ1-2; D call uncertain. V was cut by 8 bases and J by 8 bases, with 18 bases left in between. Germline CDR1 is SNHLY and CDR2 is FYNNEI. This CDR3 comprises 13 residues. The CDR3 spells CASLSSGLTGYTF. CDR3 nucleotides: TGTGCCAGCCTATCATCCGGTCTAACGGGCTACACCTTC.

The gene calls are TRBV7-3 and TRBJ2-1, with 8 bases fitting TRBD1. V lost 3 bases to trimming and J lost 8 bases; unmatched junction nucleotides: 9. The CDR3 length is 15 residues. Germline V CDR1 and CDR2: SGHTA, FQGTGA. For the CDR3, the DNA is TGTGCCAGCAGCTTCAGGGGGCGAATAGGTGATGAGCAGTTCTTC. Its protein is CASSFRGRIGDEQFF.

This chain connects TRBV19 to TRBJ1-5; 7 bases map to TRBD1. The CDR3 length is 14 residues. CDR1 LNHDA and CDR2 SQIVND come from the germline V gene (reference sequence). V trimming: 5 bases; J trimming: 2 bases; junction bases outside the gene matches: 3. The CDR3 nucleotides read TGTGCCAGTAGTGGCAGGGGGGGCAATCAGCCCCAGCATTTT. Its protein is CASSGRGGNQPQHF.

This rearrangement joins TRBV18 to TRBJ2-7; weak D call: TRBD1 (5 bases). Germline V CDR1 and CDR2: KGHSH, LQKENI. V lost 3 bases and J lost 6, with 12 bases in between. The CDR3 spans 13 residues. CDR3: CASSPKQDTEQYF. In DNA form, the CDR3 reads TGTGCCAGCTCACCCAAACAGGACACCGAGCAGTACTTC.

The V and J genes are TRBV6-6 and TRBJ1-2; D perhaps matches TRBD1 (6 bases). CDR1 is MNHNY and CDR2 is SVGAGI in the germline V gene (reference sequence). V was shortened by 2 bases and J by 13 bases, with 14 bases between the two germline ends. The CDR3 spans 12 residues. The CDR3 loop reads CASSYPDRISTF. The CDR3, as DNA: TGTGCCAGCAGTTACCCCGACAGGATCTCCACCTTC.

This clone has just one count. V and J are TRBV5-5 and TRBJ2-1; maybe TRBD1 (6 bases). The CDR3 is 16 residues long. Trimming stripped 0 bases from V and 4 bases from J, with 14 bases between. Germline loops: CDR1 SGHKS, CDR2 YYEKEE (reference sequence). The CDR3 nucleotides are TGTGCCAGCAGCTTGGGGCCCACAGGGCGATACAATGAGCAGTTCTTC. Translation: CASSLGPTGRYNEQFF.